The 8 T cell receptor beta chains below were found in one sample sequenced in a study of T cell repertoires in cytomegalovirus infection. From the reads, TCRdb called clonotypes with MiXCR, one entry per CDR3 protein. There are some 560,000 distinct CDR3 sequences in the sample; about 39% occur only once, and more than 40% lies in the top ten. Antigens for these TCRs are unknown. This specimen was cultured PBMCs, taken from culture after CMV antigen stimulation. All receptors come from a human donor in good health (CMV status not recorded). Some clones in this sample may be carry-over from other donors' samples.

The chain has TRBV5-1 and TRBJ2-3; D is unresolved. This CDR3 region has 14 residues. Germline V gene lookup returns CDR1 SGHRS and CDR2 YFSETQ. V gave up 4 bases and J gave up 0 bases, with 9 bases separating them. The CDR3 region has the DNA TGCGCCAGCAGCGCCTCCCAGAGCACAGATACGCAGTATTTT. Translated: CASSASQSTDTQYF. Variable domain in full (rest from reference TRBV5-1 and TRBJ2-3): KAGVTQTPRYLIKTRGQQVTLSCSPISGHRSVSWYQQTPGQGLQFLFEYFSETQRNKGNFPGRFSGRQFSNSRSEMNVSTLELGDSALYLCASSASQSTDTQYFGPGTRLTVL.

The chain is built from TRBV5-1 and TRBJ2-3; 10 bases line up with TRBD2. The CDR3 loop spans 14 amino acids. Trimming cost V 5 bases and J 6 bases; bases outside gene matches: 6. CDR1 SGHRS and CDR2 YFSETQ come from the germline V gene. The chain's CDR3 is CASRETSGMDTQYF. The DNA for the CDR3 is TGCGCCAGCAGAGAAACTAGCGGGATGGATACGCAGTATTTT.

The V call is TRBV7-2, the J call TRBJ2-4; D is undetermined. Germline V gene data show CDR1 as SGHTA and CDR2 as FQGNSA. The ends were cut back, 1 base at V and 0 bases at J, with 10 bases in the middle. This CDR3 region has 16 residues. The CDR3 region is CASSLVLRIAKNIQYF. As DNA, the CDR3 is TGTGCCAGCAGCTTAGTTCTGCGGATAGCCAAAAACATTCAGTACTTC.

The chain links TRBV11-3 to TRBJ2-2; no clear D. Germline V CDR1 and CDR2: SGHNT, YENEEA. Trimming cost V 3 bases and J 6 bases, with 8 bases left between them. CDR3 length: 13 amino acids. Written as DNA, the CDR3 is TGTGCCAGCAGCTTTTCTGTCTCCGGGGAGCTGTTTTTT. It codes for CASSFSVSGELFF.

V usage is TRBV20-1 and J usage is TRBJ2-2, with a tentative D call TRBD2 (5 bases). The CDR3 contains 14 residues. V was pared by 0 bases and J by 3 bases, with 8 bases between. Germline-derived CDR1 and CDR2 are DFQATT and SNEGSKA (reference sequence). The chain's CDR3 is CSAREAAYTGELFF. The CDR3 region has the DNA TGCAGTGCTAGAGAAGCGGCCTACACCGGGGAGCTGTTTTTT.

The V and J genes are TRBV19 and TRBJ1-4; maybe TRBD1 (6 bases). V lost 6 bases and J 8 bases, leaving 16 bases between the germline ends. The germline V gene has CDR1 LNHDA and CDR2 SQIVND (reference sequence). This CDR3 comprises 14 residues. The CDR3 bases are TGTGCCAGTAGGGGACAAGGAGGCAGCGAAAAACTGTTTTTT. It encodes CASRGQGGSEKLFF.

V and J are TRBV10-3 and TRBJ2-6; a possible D gene is TRBD1 (5 bases). There are 15 residues in the CDR3. Germline V lookup: CDR1 ENHRY, CDR2 SYGVKD. Trimming stripped 10 bases from V and 0 bases from J, with 13 bases between. This CDR3 reads CATAGHYSGANVLTF. CDR3 DNA sequence: TGTGCCACCGCAGGGCATTACTCTGGGGCCAACGTCCTGACTTTC.

This clonotype was observed a handful of times. At one boundary the junction diverges from the germline segment, which might be a read error. The J gene is TRBJ2-5, the V gene TRBV2; D ambiguous. CDR1 SNHLY and CDR2 FYNNEI come from the germline V gene. The CDR3 contains 14 residues. DNA of the CDR3: TGTGCCAGCAGTCGTCGGGCATACCAAGGGACCCAGTACTTC. Encoded protein: CASSRRAYQGTQYF. Together with reference TRBV2 and TRBJ2-5, the CDR3 gives the full variable domain: EPEVTQTPSHQVTQMGQEVILRCVPISNHLYFYWYRQILGQKVEFLVSFYNNEISEKSEIFDDQFSVERPDGSNFTLKIRSTKLEDSAMYFCASSRRAYQGTQYFGPGTRLLVL.